The 7 T cell receptor beta chains listed next were all sequenced from one sample in a study of cytomegalovirus exposure and HLA in healthy donors. Primers included in the PCR were 60 Vbeta and 13 Jbeta primers. Only in-frame clones appear in the TCRdb table, and some are missing; sequencing was by immunoSEQ multiplex PCR. The sample comprises 200,000 to 250,000 clones, over 65% of which are singletons, and less than 20% rests with the top ten. What was sequenced was PBMCs. Every receptor here comes from a man in his forties or fifties in good health and CMV-seronegative.

The J gene is TRBJ2-1, the V gene TRBV5-6; D may be TRBD1 (6 bases). The CDR3 covers 13 residues. V was clipped by 4 bases and J by 8 bases, with 13 bases between them. The V gene's germline CDR1 is SGHDT and CDR2 YYEEEE. The CDR3 reads CASSPRQVHEQFF. The CDR3 DNA follows: TGTGCCAGCAGCCCTCGACAGGTCCATGAGCAGTTCTTC.

This clone has only a few counts. The gene calls are TRBV27 and TRBJ2-1, with D uncertain. This CDR3 has 16 amino acids. Trimming took off 7 bases at V and 0 bases at J, with 16 bases between the two ends. Germline V gene lookup returns CDR1 MNHEY and CDR2 SMNVEV (reference sequence). The CDR3 here is CASTPLGRSSYNEQFF. Written as DNA, the CDR3 is TGTGCCAGCACACCCCTGGGCCGCAGCTCCTACAATGAGCAGTTCTTC.

This clone has a handful of counts. The chain is built from TRBV10-1 and TRBJ2-2; maybe TRBD1 (5 bases). The CDR3 has 18 residues. The germline V and J ends were trimmed by 2 bases and 1 base, with 17 bases remaining between them. Germline CDR1 and CDR2: WNHNN and SYGVQD (reference sequence). CDR3 in amino acids: CASSERQGVEKNTGELFF. The CDR3 coding sequence is TGCGCCAGCAGTGAGAGGCAGGGCGTAGAAAAGAACACCGGGGAGCTGTTTTTT.

This chain connects TRBV7-9 to TRBJ2-2; D is perhaps TRBD2 (5 bases). The CDR3 sequence is 15 residues long. CDR1 SEHNR and CDR2 FQNEAQ come from the germline V gene (reference sequence). V lost 5 bases and J 6 bases, leaving 16 bases between the germline ends. Here the CDR3 reads CASSARDVVPGELFF. CDR3 DNA sequence: TGTGCCAGCAGCGCCCGGGATGTTGTCCCCGGGGAGCTGTTTTTT.

The V gene is TRBV19, the J gene TRBJ2-7; possibly TRBD1 for D (6 bases). CDR1 is LNHDA and CDR2 is SQIVND in the germline V gene (reference sequence). The ends were cut back, 3 bases at V and 3 bases at J, with 12 bases in the middle. This CDR3 is 14 amino acids long. CDR3 nucleotide sequence: TGTGCCAGTAGTATGGGGGCAGGATTCTACGAGCAGTACTTC. Amino acid sequence: CASSMGAGFYEQYF.

This clone appeared a single time. The junction differs from germline at one of its ends, possibly a read error. The V gene is TRBV2, the J gene TRBJ1-6; 8 bases are a match to TRBD1. The CDR3 extends over 17 amino acids. Germline CDR1 is SNHLY and CDR2 is FYNNEI. The CDR3 is CASSEAPDRVENSPLHF. CDR3 DNA: TGTGCCAGCAGCGAAGCCCCGGACAGGGTCGAGAATTCACCCCTCCACTTT. The variable domain in full, with the rest retrieved from reference TRBV2 and TRBJ1-6, is EPEVTQTPSHQVTQMGQEVILRCVPISNHLYFYWYRQILGQKVEFLVSFYNNEISEKSEIFDDQFSVERPDGSNFTLKIRSTKLEDSAMYFCASSEAPDRVENSPLHFGNGTRLTVT.

The chain couples TRBV9 to TRBJ2-1, with TRBD2 matching 13 bases. Germline assignment: CDR1 SGDLS and CDR2 YYNGEE. Germline trimming cut 3 bases from V and 3 bases from J; bases unmatched to any gene: 3. There are 16 residues in the CDR3. CDR3 residues: CASSGTSGGNYNEQFF. The CDR3, as DNA: TGTGCCAGCAGCGGGACTAGCGGGGGCAACTACAATGAGCAGTTCTTC.